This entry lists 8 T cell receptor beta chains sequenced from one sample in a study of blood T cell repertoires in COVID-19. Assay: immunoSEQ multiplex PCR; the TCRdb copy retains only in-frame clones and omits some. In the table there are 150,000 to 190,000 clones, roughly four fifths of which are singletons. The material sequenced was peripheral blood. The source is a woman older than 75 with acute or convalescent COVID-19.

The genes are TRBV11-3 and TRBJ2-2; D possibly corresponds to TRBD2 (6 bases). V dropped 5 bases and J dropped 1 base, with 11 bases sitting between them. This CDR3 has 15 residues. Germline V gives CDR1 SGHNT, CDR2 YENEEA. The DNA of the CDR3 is TGTGCCAGCAGCCTGAGGCGGGAGAACACCGGGGAGCTGTTTTTT. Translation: CASSLRRENTGELFF.

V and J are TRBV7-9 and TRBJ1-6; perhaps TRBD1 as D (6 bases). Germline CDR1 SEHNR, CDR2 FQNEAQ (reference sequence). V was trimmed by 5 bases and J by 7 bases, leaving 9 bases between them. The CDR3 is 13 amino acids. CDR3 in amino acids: CASSPGVNSPLHF. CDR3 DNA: TGTGCCAGCAGCCCAGGGGTAAATTCACCCCTCCACTTT.

In nucleotides, the CDR3 is TGTGCCAGCAGTTTAACGCAGAGCCTAGCCTACACCTTC. Its protein is CASSLTQSLAYTF. The rearrangement joins TRBV27 to TRBJ1-2; no clear D. Germline CDR1 reads MNHEY; CDR2 reads SMNVEV (reference sequence). The CDR3 contains 13 residues. Between the trimmed V and J ends, which lost 2 bases and 10 bases, there was a span of 14 bases.

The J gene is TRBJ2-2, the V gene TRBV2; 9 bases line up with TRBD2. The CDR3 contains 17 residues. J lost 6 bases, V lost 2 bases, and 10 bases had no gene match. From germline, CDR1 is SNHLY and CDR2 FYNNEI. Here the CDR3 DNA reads TGTGCCAGCAGTGAAATGGCGGGAGGGCCCTCGGCCGGGGAGCTGTTTTTT. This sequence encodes CASSEMAGGPSAGELFF. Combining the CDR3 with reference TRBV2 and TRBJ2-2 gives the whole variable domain EPEVTQTPSHQVTQMGQEVILRCVPISNHLYFYWYRQILGQKVEFLVSFYNNEISEKSEIFDDQFSVERPDGSNFTLKIRSTKLEDSAMYFCASSEMAGGPSAGELFFGEGSRLTVL.

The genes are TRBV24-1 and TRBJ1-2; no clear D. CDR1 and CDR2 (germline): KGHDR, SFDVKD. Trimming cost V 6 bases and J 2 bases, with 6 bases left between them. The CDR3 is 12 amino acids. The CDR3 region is CATSPGNYGYTF. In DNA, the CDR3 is TGTGCCACCAGTCCGGGGAACTATGGCTACACCTTC.

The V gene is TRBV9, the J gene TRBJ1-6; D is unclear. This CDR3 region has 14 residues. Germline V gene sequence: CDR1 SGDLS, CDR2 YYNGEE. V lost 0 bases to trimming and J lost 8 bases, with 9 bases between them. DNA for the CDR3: TGTGCCAGCAGCGTAGCCCTGGCGGATTCACCCCTCCACTTT. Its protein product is CASSVALADSPLHF.

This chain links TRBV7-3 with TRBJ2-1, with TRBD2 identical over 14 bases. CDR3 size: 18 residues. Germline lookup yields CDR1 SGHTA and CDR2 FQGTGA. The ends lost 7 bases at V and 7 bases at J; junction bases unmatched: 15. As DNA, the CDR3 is TGTGCCAGCACCATAACACCTCCGGGACTAGCGGGAGCGAATGAGCAGTTCTTC. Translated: CASTITPPGLAGANEQFF.

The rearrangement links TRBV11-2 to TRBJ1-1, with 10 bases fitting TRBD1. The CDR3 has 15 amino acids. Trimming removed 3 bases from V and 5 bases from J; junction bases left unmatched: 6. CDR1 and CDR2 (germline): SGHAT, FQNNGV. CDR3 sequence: CASSFVTGGETEAFF. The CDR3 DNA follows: TGTGCCAGCAGCTTCGTGACAGGGGGCGAAACTGAAGCTTTCTTT.